The rows below give T cell receptor beta chains drawn from one sample of a study of blood T cell repertoires in COVID-19. Repertoires were generated with immunoSEQ multiplex PCR, while TCRdb's copy carries only in-frame clones and drops some. This sample has some 300,000 clones; 70% to 90% occur once, and the top ten carry approximately 9.8%. What was sequenced was PBMCs or T cells enriched from blood (not recorded which). These receptors all come from a woman between 40 and 55 years old who had recovered from COVID-19. Both conserved end residues are part of each CDR3. D genes are given only for firm matches. The size of a clone is reported for some rows only, either as once, few or many, or as a class for expanded clones.

TGTGCCAGCAGTAACGCCGGGTCCACCTACGAGCAGTACTTC CASSNAGSTYEQYF TRBV6-5 - TRBJ2-7 -
TGTGCCAGCAGCCATTTCACTAGCGGGAGATACTACGAGCAGTACTTC CASSHFTSGRYYEQYF TRBV3-1/TRBV3-2 - TRBJ2-7 TRBD2
TGTGCCAGCAGCACAGGACAGGGTAATTCACCCCTCCACTTT CASSTGQGNSPLHF TRBV9 - TRBJ1-6 TRBD1
TGTGCCAGCAGCGGGACAGGTTCCTACGAGCAGTACTTC CASSGTGSYEQYF TRBV28 - TRBJ2-7 TRBD1
TGTGCCAGCAGTGTGGCGGGAGGATTTGATGAGCAGTTCTTC CASSVAGGFDEQFF TRBV2 - TRBJ2-1 TRBD2
TGTGCCAGCAGCCAAGAATATAGTATCCCGACAGTCTACACCTTC CASSQEYSIPTVYTF TRBV3-1/TRBV3-2 - TRBJ1-2 -
TGTGCCAGCAGCCAAGATCTAGCGGGCTTAAACAATGAGCAGTTCTTC CASSQDLAGLNNEQFF TRBV4-2 - TRBJ2-1 TRBD2
TGTGCCAGCAGCTTAGATGCAGGAGGTGGCTATGGCTACACCTTC CASSLDAGGGYGYTF TRBV7-2 - TRBJ1-2 -
TGTGCCAGCAGTGTGGACAGGGCAGGGGACATTCAGTACTTC CASSVDRAGDIQYF TRBV2 - TRBJ2-4 TRBD1
TGTGCCAGCAGCCCCGCCTGGGGGCCGAACACTGAAGCTTTCTTT CASSPAWGPNTEAFF TRBV13 - TRBJ1-1 -
TGTGCCGTCAACCAGGGTAGCAATCAGCCCCAGCATTTT CAVNQGSNQPQHF TRBV6-5 - TRBJ1-5 -
TGTGCCAGCAGTGCGGGATATCAAGAGACCCAGTACTTC CASSAGYQETQYF TRBV12-3/TRBV12-4 - TRBJ2-5 -
TGTGCCATCAGTGAATCCCTATTGAACACTGAAGCTTTCTTT CAISESLLNTEAFF TRBV10-3 - TRBJ1-1 -
TGTGCCAGCAGTGAGGAGGAGCCCAGGGGAACTGAAGCTTTCTTT CASSEEEPRGTEAFF TRBV2 - TRBJ1-1 -
TGTGCCAGCAGCTTTAGCGGGAGCGCAGATACGCAGTATTTT CASSFSGSADTQYF TRBV2 - TRBJ2-3 TRBD2
TGTGCCAGCAGTTCAATGCGGGTCCTCGGCAACTATGGCTACACCTTC CASSSMRVLGNYGYTF TRBV27 - TRBJ1-2 -
TGTGCCAGCAGCTCTTCCGGGACAGGGGGCTGGGAGACCCAGTACTTC CASSSSGTGGWETQYF TRBV7-2 - TRBJ2-5 TRBD1
TGTGCCAGCAGCTTAGGTCTGCGGGAGCTAATGGAGCAGTACTTC CASSLGLRELMEQYF TRBV7-3 - TRBJ2-7 TRBD2
TGTGCCAGCCCCTCGGGGACTGTCTCGACCGGGGAGCTGTTTTTT CASPSGTVSTGELFF TRBV6-6 - TRBJ2-2 -
TGTGCCAGCAGCTTCGGTCTACAGATCTACGAGCAGTACTTC CASSFGLQIYEQYF TRBV11-1 once TRBJ2-7 -
TGTGCCAGCAGTCAGACAGGCGGGTCGGCTGGCTACACCTTC CASSQTGGSAGYTF TRBV27 once TRBJ1-2 -
TGTGCCAGCAGCGTAGCTACAAAGGGACTCACAGATACGCAGTATTTT CASSVATKGLTDTQYF TRBV9 once TRBJ2-3 -
TGTGCCACCAGTGATGCAGGGGAGAGGGACTATGGCTACACCTTC CATSDAGERDYGYTF TRBV24-1 few TRBJ1-2 -
TGTGCCTCGGGAGGGGGCAATCAGCCCCAGCATTTT CASGGGNQPQHF TRBV10-3 - TRBJ1-5 -
TGCGCCAGCAGCTTGGTACGCAGGGGGCGCGGAGATACGCAGTATTTT CASSLVRRGRGDTQYF TRBV5-1 few TRBJ2-3 TRBD1
TGTGCCAGTAGAGCAACAGGGAGCACTGAAGCTTTCTTT CASRATGSTEAFF TRBV19 - TRBJ1-1 -
TGTGCCAGCACATCGGACGGGGTACAGCCCCAGCATTTT CASTSDGVQPQHF TRBV7-9 - TRBJ1-5 -
TGTGCCAGCCGTTGGGACAGTAGTTTTTCACCCCTCCACTTT CASRWDSSFSPLHF TRBV7-2 - TRBJ1-6 TRBD1
TGTGCCAGCAGTACCCTAGCGGGAGGCGAGCAGTACTTC CASSTLAGGEQYF TRBV9 - TRBJ2-7 TRBD2
TGTGCCAGCAGCAGGGGGACAGCTAGCACAGATACGCAGTATTTT CASSRGTASTDTQYF TRBV5-6 - TRBJ2-3 TRBD1
TGTGCCAGCAGCTTGAGACGGGAGGCTAGCACAGATACGCAGTATTTT CASSLRREASTDTQYF TRBV5-4 - TRBJ2-3 TRBD2
TGTGCCTGGAGTGCACAAGATTCACCCCTCCACTTT CAWSAQDSPLHF TRBV30 - TRBJ1-6 -
TGTGCCAGTAGTCTACAGATGAACACTGAAGCTTTCTTT CASSLQMNTEAFF TRBV19 - TRBJ1-1 -
TGTGCCAGCTCGTCCACGGGAGCGAACACCGGGGAGCTGTTTTTT CASSSTGANTGELFF TRBV7-9 - TRBJ2-2 -
TGTGCCAGCAGCGCCCAGGCAGGGCACAATGAGCAGTTCTTC CASSAQAGHNEQFF TRBV7-2 - TRBJ2-1 -
TGTGCCAGCAGCCAAGATGGAGCGGGAGCCGATTACAATGAGCAGTTCTTC CASSQDGAGADYNEQFF TRBV4-2 - TRBJ2-1 TRBD2
TGTGCCAGCAGCATGACTAGCGGCAACACAGATACGCAGTATTTT CASSMTSGNTDTQYF TRBV7-2 - TRBJ2-3 TRBD2
TGTGCCAGCAGCCGTGGAGAGGAGCGAGGAGGTACGCAGTATTTT CASSRGEERGGTQYF TRBV4-2 - TRBJ2-3 -